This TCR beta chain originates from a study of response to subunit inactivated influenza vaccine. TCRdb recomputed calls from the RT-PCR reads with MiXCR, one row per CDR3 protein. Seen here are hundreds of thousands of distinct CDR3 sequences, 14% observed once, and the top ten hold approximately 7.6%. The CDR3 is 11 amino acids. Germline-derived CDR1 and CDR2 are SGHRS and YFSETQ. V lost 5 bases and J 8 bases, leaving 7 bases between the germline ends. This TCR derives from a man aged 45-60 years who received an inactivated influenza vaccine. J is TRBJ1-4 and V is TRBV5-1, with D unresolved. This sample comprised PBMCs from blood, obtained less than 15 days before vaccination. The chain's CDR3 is CASRGHEKLFF. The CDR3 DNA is TGCGCCAGCAGGGGCCACGAAAAACTGTTTTTT.